This note documents a single T cell receptor beta chain sequence. These data are taken from a study of blood T cell repertoires in COVID-19. TCRdb's copy holds only in-frame clones and misses some; the assay was immunoSEQ multiplex PCR. The sample lists about 270,000 clones, 70% to 90% occurring once. This TCR was recovered from a woman aged 70-85 years with acute or convalescent COVID-19. Input material: peripheral blood.

CDR3 nucleotides: TGTGCCTGGGGGACAGGGACTAATGAAAAACTGTTTTTT. It translates to CAWGTGTNEKLFF. This rearrangement joins TRBV30 to TRBJ1-4, with 9 bases matching TRBD1. Germline values: CDR1 GTSNPN, CDR2 SVGIG (reference sequence). Trimming removed 5 bases from V and 2 bases from J; junction bases left unmatched: 0. The length of the CDR3 is 13 residues.